These 21 T cell receptor beta chains share one sample of origin, sequenced in a study of tumor-infiltrating lymphocytes in localized non-small cell lung cancer. Here immunoSEQ multiplex PCR was the method, and the copy in TCRdb shows in-frame clones only, minus some. This sample carries about 21,000 clones, nearly 80% of them seen once, and the ten largest clones take less than 3.5%. Sequencing input: lung tumor tissue. Receptor source: a human donor with non-small cell lung cancer.

This clone was found a few times. V gene TRBV5-1 combines with J gene TRBJ2-1, with 9 bases lining up with TRBD2. This CDR3 comprises 15 residues. The trim removed 4 bases at V and 0 bases at J, leaving 2 bases unmatched. The germline V gene encodes CDR1 SGHRS and CDR2 YFSETQ. The CDR3: CASSPTSGSYNEQFF. The CDR3 nucleotides are TGCGCCAGCAGCCCGACTAGCGGCTCCTACAATGAGCAGTTCTTC.

The chain combines TRBV14 with TRBJ2-2, with D perhaps matching TRBD1 or TRBD2 (5 bases each). CDR3 size: 15 residues. Germline V gene sequence: CDR1 SGHDN, CDR2 FVKESK. V was clipped by 4 bases and J by 4 bases, with 13 bases between them. CDR3 DNA sequence: TGTGCCAGCAGCCGGGACCTCGTGGGCACCGGGGAGCTGTTTTTT. Residues: CASSRDLVGTGELFF.

The chain combines TRBV7-2 with TRBJ2-5; TRBD2 matches 11 bases. The germline V gene encodes CDR1 SGHTA and CDR2 FQGNSA. The CDR3 runs to 13 residues. V gave up 7 bases and J gave up 5 bases; unmatched junction bases: 3. This chain's CDR3 is CASTGTSGETQYF. The CDR3, as DNA: TGTGCCAGCACCGGGACTAGCGGTGAGACCCAGTACTTC.

The CDR3 spells CAIRATDTQYF. The CDR3, as DNA: TGTGCCATCCGGGCCACAGATACGCAGTATTTT. The chain couples TRBV10-3 to TRBJ2-3; D is unresolved. Per germline, CDR1 ENHRY and CDR2 SYGVKD. V lost 8 bases and J 2 bases, leaving 5 bases between the germline ends. The CDR3 covers 11 residues.

This clone is medium-sized. V usage is TRBV5-4 and J usage is TRBJ1-4, with 8 bases lining up with TRBD1. The germline V gene has CDR1 SGHNT and CDR2 YYREEE (reference sequence). V lost 4 bases, J lost 3 bases, and 2 bases stayed unmatched. The CDR3 is 14 residues long. CDR3 amino acids: CASSPGGSNEKLFF. CDR3 DNA: TGTGCCAGCAGCCCAGGGGGCTCTAATGAAAAACTGTTTTTT. The entire variable domain, with the rest obtained from reference TRBV5-4 and TRBJ1-4, is as follows: ETGVTQSPTHLIKTRGQQVTLRCSSQSGHNTVSWYQQALGQGPQFIFQYYREEENGRGNFPPRFSGLQFPNYSSELNVNALELDDSALYLCASSPGGSNEKLFFGSGTQLSVL.

This clone came up a few times. J is TRBJ2-4 and V is TRBV5-1, with TRBD2 as a possible D gene (6 bases). The V and J ends lost 2 bases and 6 bases respectively, with 15 bases between them. The CDR3 has 15 residues. Germline V gene data show CDR1 as SGHRS and CDR2 as YFSETQ. The CDR3 loop is CASSLNGRGGNIQYF. In DNA form, the CDR3 reads TGCGCCAGCAGCTTAAATGGGCGGGGAGGAAACATTCAGTACTTC.

The chain couples TRBV7-8 to TRBJ1-1; TRBD1 aligns across 11 bases. Germline assignment: CDR1 SGHVS and CDR2 FQNEAQ. V gave up 5 bases and J gave up 5 bases; unmatched junction bases: 4. The CDR3 consists of 14 residues. CDR3 amino acids: CASSIRDRGTEAFF. CDR3 sequence (DNA): TGTGCCAGCAGCATCCGGGACAGGGGGACTGAAGCTTTCTTT.

The V call is TRBV2, the J call TRBJ1-5; unclear D gene. Trimming shortened V by 6 bases and J by 7 bases, and 13 bases separated the two germline ends. The germline V gene encodes CDR1 SNHLY and CDR2 FYNNEI. This CDR3 comprises 13 residues. The CDR3 here is CASRKEIDQPQHF. Here the CDR3 DNA reads TGTGCCAGCAGGAAGGAGATAGACCAGCCCCAGCATTTT.

In DNA, the CDR3 is TGTGCCAGCAGGCTAGGGACAGTCAATGAGCAGTTCTTC. It translates to CASRLGTVNEQFF. V is TRBV27 and J is TRBJ2-1; 7 bases align to TRBD1. The V segment lost 6 bases and the J segment 6 bases; nucleotides outside the gene matches: 5. Looked up from germline, CDR1 is MNHEY and CDR2 is SMNVEV (reference sequence). This CDR3 is built from 13 residues.

This chain joins TRBV30 and TRBJ1-2, with no clear D. CDR3 length equals 17 residues. V was shortened by 0 bases and J by 4 bases, with 21 bases between the two germline ends. Germline V CDR1 and CDR2: GTSNPN, SVGIG (reference sequence). The CDR3 loop is CAWSVPPGGIGGYGYTF. CDR3 in DNA: TGTGCCTGGAGTGTGCCCCCCGGAGGAATAGGTGGCTATGGCTACACCTTC.

This sequence joins TRBV7-9 and TRBJ2-7; TRBD2 matches 12 bases. This CDR3 comprises 15 residues. CDR1 is SEHNR and CDR2 is FQNEAQ in the germline V gene (reference sequence). Trimming removed 3 bases from V and 2 bases from J; junction bases left unmatched: 2. CDR3 coding DNA: TGTGCCAGCAGCTTGTCTAGCGGGAGGGCCTACGAGCAGTACTTC. Translated: CASSLSSGRAYEQYF.

V is TRBV25-1 and J is TRBJ1-6, with D uncertain. The CDR3 covers 13 residues. V gave up 6 bases and J gave up 5 bases, with 8 bases separating them. Germline CDR1 is MGHDK and CDR2 is SYGVNS. The CDR3 loop reads CASRDWNNSPLHF. The CDR3 DNA reads as TGTGCCAGCAGGGACTGGAATAATTCACCCCTCCACTTT. The complete variable domain, with remaining parts taken from reference TRBV25-1 and TRBJ1-6, reads EADIYQTPRYLVIGTGKKITLECSQTMGHDKMYWYQQDPGMELHLIHYSYGVNSTEKGDLSSESTVSRIRTEHFPLTLESARPSHTSQYLCASRDWNNSPLHFGNGTRLTVT.

J is TRBJ1-3 and V is TRBV2, with D tentatively TRBD1 (5 bases). The CDR3 totals 15 residues. V was clipped by 6 bases and J by 2 bases, with 14 bases between them. Germline-derived CDR1 and CDR2 are SNHLY and FYNNEI. CDR3 loop: CASRSPGGTGNTIYF. Written as DNA, the CDR3 is TGTGCCAGCAGGAGTCCGGGGGGAACTGGAAACACCATATATTTT. The entire variable domain, with the rest obtained from reference TRBV2 and TRBJ1-3, is as follows: EPEVTQTPSHQVTQMGQEVILRCVPISNHLYFYWYRQILGQKVEFLVSFYNNEISEKSEIFDDQFSVERPDGSNFTLKIRSTKLEDSAMYFCASRSPGGTGNTIYFGEGSWLTVV.

The chain recombines TRBV10-1 with TRBJ2-1, with 9 bases that match TRBD2. V shed 3 bases and J 5 bases; nucleotides not matched to a gene: 8. The CDR3 is made up of 16 amino acids. CDR1 and CDR2 from the germline V gene are WNHNN and SYGVQD (reference sequence). CDR3 loop: CASSDGASGDNNEQFF. The CDR3 DNA sequence: TGCGCCAGCAGTGACGGGGCTAGCGGGGACAACAATGAGCAGTTCTTC.

This sequence joins TRBV5-1 and TRBJ2-1; 13 bases fit TRBD2. The CDR3 has 16 amino acids. Germline CDR1 and CDR2: SGHRS and YFSETQ. The ends lost 0 bases at V and 8 bases at J; junction bases unmatched: 5. CDR3 amino acids: CASSLAGTSGMDEQFF. In DNA, the CDR3 is TGCGCCAGCAGCTTGGCTGGGACTAGCGGGATGGATGAGCAGTTCTTC.

The gene calls are TRBV7-6 and TRBJ2-1; no definite D call. With 1 base removed from V and 2 bases from J, the gap between germline ends came to 9 bases. The CDR3 sequence is 15 residues long. Germline V gene lookup returns CDR1 SGHVS and CDR2 FNYEAQ. CDR3 sequence reads: CASSLGSFTYNEQFF. The CDR3 nucleotides are TGTGCCAGCAGCTTAGGGTCTTTTACCTACAATGAGCAGTTCTTC.

The chain couples TRBV27 to TRBJ1-5; TRBD1 matches 11 bases. The trim removed 5 bases at V and 5 bases at J, leaving 5 bases unmatched. Germline CDR1 reads MNHEY; CDR2 reads SMNVEV (reference sequence). The CDR3 runs to 15 residues. Here the CDR3 reads CASSPRTGGDQPQHF. The CDR3 coding sequence is TGTGCCAGCAGTCCCCGGACAGGGGGCGATCAGCCCCAGCATTTT.

The chain uses TRBV5-4 and TRBJ2-3; possibly TRBD1 for D (5 bases). This CDR3 region has 16 residues. V was cut by 0 bases and J by 2 bases, with 13 bases left in between. Germline CDR1 and CDR2: SGHNT and YYREEE (reference sequence). CDR3 in DNA: TGTGCCAGCAGCTTGGTTCAGGGCCGCTACACAGATACGCAGTATTTT. Translated: CASSLVQGRYTDTQYF.

This chain uses TRBV19 with TRBJ1-1; 9 nucleotides line up with TRBD1. J was trimmed by 2 bases and V by 10 bases; bases with no gene match: 8. The germline V gene has CDR1 LNHDA and CDR2 SQIVND (reference sequence). The CDR3 spans 14 residues. The CDR3 DNA sequence: TGTGCCACCACTATACAGGGGGCAAACACTGAAGCTTTCTTT. It translates to CATTIQGANTEAFF.

J is TRBJ1-5 and V is TRBV27; perhaps TRBD1 as D (5 bases). The germline gives CDR1 MNHEY, CDR2 SMNVEV (reference sequence). V was shortened by 6 bases and J by 6 bases, with 18 bases between the two germline ends. The CDR3 loop spans 15 amino acids. CDR3 protein: CASSPLGREGQPQHF. The CDR3 bases are TGTGCCAGCAGCCCTTTGGGCAGGGAGGGTCAGCCCCAGCATTTT.

This chain uses TRBV18 with TRBJ1-2; 7 bases match TRBD1. V was clipped by 2 bases and J by 0 bases; unmatched bases: 9. The length of the CDR3 is 17 residues. The germline V gene has CDR1 KGHSH and CDR2 LQKENI. The CDR3: CASSPSGQLPANYGYTF. The CDR3, as DNA: TGTGCCAGCTCACCATCGGGACAGCTCCCCGCTAACTATGGCTACACCTTC. Supplemented by reference TRBV18 and TRBJ1-2, the full variable domain reads NAGVMQNPRHLVRRRGQEARLRCSPMKGHSHVYWYRQLPEEGLKFMVYLQKENIIDESGMPKERFSAEFPKEGPSILRIQQVVRGDSAAYFCASSPSGQLPANYGYTFGSGTRLTVV.